A single sample gave rise to the 32 T cell receptor beta chains below, sequenced in a study of T cell responses to AZD1222 COVID-19 vaccine (TCRdb year 2021). The meaning of the sample's time point label: baseline before first vaccination. The library was prepared using the immunoSEQ multiplex PCR assay. In TCRdb, the immuneACCESS table is reduced to in-frame sequences with V and J assigned. These tables do not hold every clone; where another copy was compared, an unresolved V gene accounts for under half, and the others remain unexplained. Across this sample there are about 94,000 clones, with nearly 90% seen only once. Roughly 9% of the sample belongs to the ten largest clones. The sample was peripheral blood, taken on day 0 of AZD1222 vaccination. Receptors were obtained from an adult in good health.

The chain combines TRBV7-3 with TRBJ1-1; no reliable D call. The CDR3 totals 16 residues. CDR1 is SGHTA and CDR2 is FQGTGA in the germline V gene. Trimming pared 3 bases from V and 5 bases from J, leaving 19 bases between. The CDR3 spells CASSFGRSGTGTEAFF. The CDR3 nucleotides read TGTGCCAGCAGCTTCGGACGATCGGGAACGGGGACTGAAGCTTTCTTT.

The chain is built from TRBV5-6 and TRBJ1-1, with D unclear. Trimming removed 3 bases at V and 0 bases at J, with 9 bases between. The CDR3 sequence is 14 residues long. Looked up from germline, CDR1 is SGHDT and CDR2 is YYEEEE. The CDR3 DNA is TGTGCCAGCAGCTGGGCCAGCATGAACACTGAAGCTTTCTTT. Residues: CASSWASMNTEAFF.

This sequence joins TRBV12-2 and TRBJ1-3; the table calls TRBD1, which could not be checked here. TRBV12-2 is a known pseudogene. The CDR3 runs to 15 residues. The CDR3 region is CASRLVYRGGNTIYF. The CDR3 DNA reads as TGTGCAAGTCGCTTAGTCTACAGGGGCGGAAACACCATATATTTT.

The gene calls are TRBV5-4 and TRBJ2-7, with 8 bases lining up with TRBD2. Germline trimming cut 4 bases from V and 4 bases from J; bases unmatched to any gene: 13. Germline V CDR1 and CDR2: SGHNT, YYREEE (reference sequence). This CDR3 has 16 amino acids. The CDR3 is CASSRASERGRYEQYF. Written as DNA, the CDR3 is TGTGCCAGCAGCCGCGCCTCCGAGCGGGGGAGATACGAGCAGTACTTC. Drawing the rest from reference TRBV5-4 and TRBJ2-7, the complete variable domain is ETGVTQSPTHLIKTRGQQVTLRCSSQSGHNTVSWYQQALGQGPQFIFQYYREEENGRGNFPPRFSGLQFPNYSSELNVNALELDDSALYLCASSRASERGRYEQYFGPGTRLTVT.

The V gene is TRBV7-9, the J gene TRBJ2-7; 7 nucleotides line up with TRBD1. The ends lost 1 base at V and 4 bases at J; junction bases unmatched: 4. Germline-derived CDR1 and CDR2 are SEHNR and FQNEAQ (reference sequence). The CDR3 totals 14 residues. CDR3 sequence: CASSLEGARYEQYF. The CDR3 DNA sequence: TGTGCCAGCAGCTTAGAGGGGGCCCGGTACGAGCAGTACTTC.

J is TRBJ2-7 and V is TRBV3-1 (or the pseudogene TRBV3-2); 10 bases are a match to TRBD2. This CDR3 is 16 amino acids long. Germline CDR1 is LGHDT and CDR2 is YNNKEL (reference sequence). V lost 5 bases, J lost 3 bases, and 10 bases stayed unmatched. CDR3 sequence reads: CASSYPGERGGYEQYF. CDR3 sequence (DNA): TGTGCCAGCAGCTACCCCGGGGAGCGGGGGGGCTACGAGCAGTACTTC.

The V gene is TRBV11-2, the J gene TRBJ2-7; 9 bases are a match to TRBD1. Per germline, CDR1 SGHAT and CDR2 FQNNGV. The CDR3 spans 13 residues. The V gene end was trimmed by 5 bases and the J gene end by 8 bases; junction bases not matched to a gene: 7. The CDR3 spells CASSLGQGRKQYF. DNA for the CDR3: TGTGCCAGCAGCCTCGGACAGGGGAGGAAGCAGTACTTC.

The chain recombines TRBV7-9 with TRBJ1-2; the D is unclear. The CDR3 spans 19 residues. V shed 5 bases and J shed 2 bases, with 27 bases lying between them. CDR1 is SEHNR and CDR2 is FQNEAQ in the germline V gene (reference sequence). The CDR3 coding sequence is TGTGCCAGCAGCCTTAACCGATTGGCAGGAGGAGAGGGAAACTATGGCTACACCTTC. This encodes CASSLNRLAGGEGNYGYTF.

The chain employs TRBV5-1 and TRBJ1-2; TRBD1 is a possible D gene (5 bases). Germline V gene sequence: CDR1 SGHRS, CDR2 YFSETQ. The length of the CDR3 is 14 residues. V was shortened by 5 bases and J by 6 bases, with 17 bases between the two germline ends. CDR3 sequence reads: CASRPNHGTNGYTF. DNA of the CDR3: TGCGCCAGCAGACCCAACCACGGGACGAATGGCTACACCTTC.

This clone was observed a few times. The J gene is TRBJ2-1, the V gene TRBV11-3, with 7 nucleotides matching TRBD1. The J segment lost 4 bases and the V segment lost 5 bases, leaving 8 bases of the junction unmatched. Germline CDR1 and CDR2: SGHNT and YENEEA. The CDR3 is 15 amino acids. The CDR3 coding sequence is TGTGCCAGCAGCGTCGGAGGACAGGCTTACAATGAGCAGTTCTTC. This translates into CASSVGGQAYNEQFF.

This clone was seen once. This rearrangement joins TRBV3-1 (or the pseudogene TRBV3-2) to TRBJ1-2; D not resolved. The germline V gene encodes CDR1 LGHDT and CDR2 YNNKEL (reference sequence). V lost 3 bases and J lost 7, with 15 bases in between. The CDR3 is 14 residues long. CDR3 in DNA: TGTGCCAGCAGCCACATGGACGGTAATGCTGGCTACACCTTC. It yields the protein CASSHMDGNAGYTF.

The chain carries TRBV5-1 and TRBJ1-5, with D hard to call. CDR1 and CDR2 from the germline V gene are SGHRS and YFSETQ. The CDR3 is 13 residues long. V gave up 0 bases and J gave up 7 bases, with 8 bases separating them. CDR3 in DNA: TGCGCCAGCAGCTTGGAAGGAGGCCAGCCCCAGCATTTT. Translated, it gives CASSLEGGQPQHF.

The sample holds one count of this clone. The genes are TRBV5-6 and TRBJ2-6; tentatively, D is TRBD1 or TRBD2 (5 bases each). Germline assignment: CDR1 SGHDT and CDR2 YYEEEE. Trimming took off 0 bases at V and 10 bases at J, with 5 bases between the two ends. The length of the CDR3 is 12 residues. This CDR3 is CASSLGGNVLTF. The CDR3 coding sequence is TGTGCCAGCAGCTTGGGGGGGAACGTCCTGACTTTC.

The chain combines TRBV12-3 or TRBV12-4 with TRBJ1-5; D remains ambiguous. This CDR3 has 13 amino acids. The V end was cut by 0 bases, the J end by 11 bases, with 11 bases between. The CDR3 loop is CASSLARPGAQHF. The CDR3 DNA reads as TGTGCCAGCAGTTTAGCCCGACCTGGGGCCCAGCATTTT.

The rearrangement joins TRBV18 to TRBJ1-5; 9 bases map to TRBD1. The length of the CDR3 is 16 residues. Trimming took 1 base from V and 1 from J; bases not matched to a gene: 2. Germline V gene lookup returns CDR1 KGHSH and CDR2 LQKENI. The CDR3 loop is CASSPRQGGSNQPQHF. CDR3 DNA: TGTGCCAGCTCACCACGACAGGGGGGAAGCAATCAGCCCCAGCATTTT. The variable domain in full, with the rest retrieved from reference TRBV18 and TRBJ1-5, is NAGVMQNPRHLVRRRGQEARLRCSPMKGHSHVYWYRQLPEEGLKFMVYLQKENIIDESGMPKERFSAEFPKEGPSILRIQQVVRGDSAAYFCASSPRQGGSNQPQHFGDGTRLSIL.

This chain uses TRBV18 with TRBJ1-4; D is perhaps TRBD1 (5 bases). The CDR3 extends over 15 amino acids. V lost 6 bases and J lost 4, with 15 bases in between. Germline values: CDR1 KGHSH, CDR2 LQKENI. Here the CDR3 reads CASSQGTGLNEKLFF. CDR3 coding DNA: TGTGCCAGCTCCCAAGGGACGGGACTTAATGAAAAACTGTTTTTT.

CDR3 residues: CASSPICASGSSQYGYTF. The CDR3 DNA follows: TGTGCCAGCAGCCCCATTTGCGCTTCGGGGAGTTCCCAATATGGCTACACCTTC. The chain links TRBV3-1 (or the pseudogene TRBV3-2) to TRBJ1-2; D is undetermined. CDR1 and CDR2 from the germline V gene are LGHDT and YNNKEL (reference sequence). CDR3 size: 18 residues. V was cut by 4 bases and J by 5 bases, with 26 bases left in between.

This chain uses TRBV5-1 with TRBJ2-3; D perhaps matches TRBD2 (6 bases). The CDR3 spans 14 residues. CDR1 SGHRS and CDR2 YFSETQ come from the germline V gene. V was pared by 8 bases and J by 4 bases, with 17 bases between. CDR3 nucleotides: TGCGCCAGTGGGGTGCAGGGAGGTGCAGATACGCAGTATTTT. The encoded protein is CASGVQGGADTQYF.

As DNA, the CDR3 is TGTGCCAGCAGCTTAGATTCAACGGGACAGGAAGCTTTCTTT. The encoded protein is CASSLDSTGQEAFF. The rearrangement joins TRBV7-2 to TRBJ1-1; TRBD1 aligns across 7 bases. V lost 1 base, J lost 8 bases, and 7 bases stayed unmatched. Germline values: CDR1 SGHTA, CDR2 FQGNSA. The CDR3 extends over 14 amino acids.

V is TRBV6-5 and J is TRBJ2-1; TRBD2 is a possible D gene (7 bases). V lost 7 bases, J lost 2 bases, and 15 bases lay in between. This CDR3 is built from 15 residues. From germline, CDR1 is MNHEY and CDR2 SVGAGI. The CDR3 loop is CASTKRGGAYNEQFF. Written as DNA, the CDR3 is TGTGCCAGCACCAAACGAGGGGGGGCCTACAATGAGCAGTTCTTC.

Regarding this clone: Since the CDR3 does not end with the conserved phenylalanine or tryptophan, this likely comes from a read error. Because the CDR3's place on the DNA is in doubt, the DNA is left out and the CDR3 is given as listed by TCRdb. The genes are TRBV28 and TRBJ1-1. The CDR3 spans 13 residues, counting both ends. Germline V CDR1 and CDR2: MDHEN, SYDVKM. Here the CDR3 reads CASSLAQEAPWAI.

The genes are TRBV6-5 and TRBJ2-7; D ambiguous. The CDR3 sequence is 11 residues long. Trimming removed 0 bases at V and 12 bases at J, with 9 bases between. The V gene's germline CDR1 is MNHEY and CDR2 SVGAGI. The CDR3 DNA reads as TGTGCCAGCAGTTACTCGAGACTCTGGTACTTC. Translation gives CASSYSRLWYF.

CDR3 sequence (DNA): TGTGCCAGCAGTTTAACGTTGGGGGTGTCTTCACCCCTCCACTTT. Its protein product is CASSLTLGVSSPLHF. The rearrangement uses TRBV6-5 and TRBJ1-6; possible D gene TRBD1, 5 bases. Germline loops: CDR1 MNHEY, CDR2 SVGAGI. V gave up 4 bases and J gave up 9 bases, with 16 bases separating them. The CDR3 loop spans 15 amino acids.

The chain combines TRBV5-1 with TRBJ2-1, with D maybe TRBD2 (5 bases). The germline CDR1 and CDR2 sequences are SGHRS and YFSETQ. Trimming stripped 0 bases from V and 5 bases from J, with 12 bases between. This CDR3 is built from 15 residues. The CDR3 DNA sequence: TGCGCCAGCAGCTTGGTAAAGACTATGAACAATGAGCAGTTCTTC. This encodes CASSLVKTMNNEQFF.

This clone appeared once. This chain's CDR3 is CSVQRGGSYNEQFF. CDR3 bases: TGCAGCGTCCAGCGGGGAGGCTCCTACAATGAGCAGTTCTTC. V usage is TRBV29-1 and J usage is TRBJ2-1, with TRBD2 matching 7 bases. V shed 6 bases and J 0 bases; nucleotides not matched to a gene: 5. CDR3 length equals 14 residues. Looked up from germline, CDR1 is SQVTM and CDR2 is ANQGSEA.

This CDR3 reads CASSHSGPQETQYF. In nucleotides, the CDR3 is TGTGCCAGCAGCCATTCAGGGCCCCAAGAGACCCAGTACTTC. The genes are TRBV5-5 and TRBJ2-5, with D perhaps TRBD1 (5 bases). With 4 bases removed from V and 1 base from J, the gap between germline ends came to 11 bases. The V gene's germline CDR1 is SGHKS and CDR2 YYEKEE (reference sequence). The CDR3 totals 14 residues.

The chain links TRBV11-1 to TRBJ2-3; 7 bases line up with TRBD2. CDR1 SGHAT and CDR2 FQDESV come from the germline V gene (reference sequence). The junction had 7 bases not matched to a gene; V was cut back by 0 bases and J by 4 bases. The length of the CDR3 is 16 residues. The CDR3 nucleotides are TGTGCCAGCAGCTTAGCGAGTACTAGCGCCCCAGATACGCAGTATTTT. Its translation is CASSLASTSAPDTQYF.

The chain has TRBV27 and TRBJ2-2, with D uncertain. CDR3 length: 15 residues. V was clipped by 3 bases and J by 2 bases, with 10 bases between them. From germline, CDR1 is MNHEY and CDR2 SMNVEV (reference sequence). The CDR3 sequence: CASSLNWANTGELFF. The CDR3 region has the DNA TGTGCCAGCAGTTTGAATTGGGCAAACACCGGGGAGCTGTTTTTT.

This clone appeared once. The chain employs TRBV7-9 and TRBJ1-5, with D tentatively TRBD1 (5 bases). V was cut by 5 bases and J by 0 bases, with 17 bases left in between. The CDR3 contains 17 residues. Germline assignment: CDR1 SEHNR and CDR2 FQNEAQ (reference sequence). The CDR3 DNA sequence: TGTGCCAGCAGCCCCTCCGGGGGTATAGATAGCAATCAGCCCCAGCATTTT. It codes for CASSPSGGIDSNQPQHF.

This chain links TRBV5-1 with TRBJ1-2; TRBD1 agrees at 9 bases. Germline-derived CDR1 and CDR2 are SGHRS and YFSETQ. The CDR3 is 16 amino acids. Losses at the gene ends were 3 bases for V and 7 bases for J; bases not matched to a gene: 13. CDR3 amino acids: CASSSRATGGEVGYTF. The CDR3 bases are TGCGCCAGCAGCTCAAGGGCGACAGGGGGAGAGGTTGGCTACACCTTC.

The chain is built from TRBV11-2 and TRBJ2-7; tentative D call: TRBD2 (6 bases). The CDR3 runs 18 residues. Per the germline V gene, CDR1 is SGHAT and CDR2 is FQNNGV. Trimming took 1 base from V and 4 from J, leaving 23 bases between them. Here the CDR3 DNA reads TGTGCCAGCAGCTTAGTGGGTCTCCTTGCATGGGAGGTTTACGAGCAGTACTTC. It yields the protein CASSLVGLLAWEVYEQYF.

V usage is TRBV2 and J usage is TRBJ1-2; 8 nucleotides agree with TRBD1. The CDR3 runs 12 residues. The V segment lost 6 bases and the J segment 8 bases; nucleotides outside the gene matches: 5. From germline, CDR1 is SNHLY and CDR2 FYNNEI. The CDR3 DNA reads as TGTGCCAGCAGGGCGACAGGGGACGGCTACACCTTC. Its translation: CASRATGDGYTF.